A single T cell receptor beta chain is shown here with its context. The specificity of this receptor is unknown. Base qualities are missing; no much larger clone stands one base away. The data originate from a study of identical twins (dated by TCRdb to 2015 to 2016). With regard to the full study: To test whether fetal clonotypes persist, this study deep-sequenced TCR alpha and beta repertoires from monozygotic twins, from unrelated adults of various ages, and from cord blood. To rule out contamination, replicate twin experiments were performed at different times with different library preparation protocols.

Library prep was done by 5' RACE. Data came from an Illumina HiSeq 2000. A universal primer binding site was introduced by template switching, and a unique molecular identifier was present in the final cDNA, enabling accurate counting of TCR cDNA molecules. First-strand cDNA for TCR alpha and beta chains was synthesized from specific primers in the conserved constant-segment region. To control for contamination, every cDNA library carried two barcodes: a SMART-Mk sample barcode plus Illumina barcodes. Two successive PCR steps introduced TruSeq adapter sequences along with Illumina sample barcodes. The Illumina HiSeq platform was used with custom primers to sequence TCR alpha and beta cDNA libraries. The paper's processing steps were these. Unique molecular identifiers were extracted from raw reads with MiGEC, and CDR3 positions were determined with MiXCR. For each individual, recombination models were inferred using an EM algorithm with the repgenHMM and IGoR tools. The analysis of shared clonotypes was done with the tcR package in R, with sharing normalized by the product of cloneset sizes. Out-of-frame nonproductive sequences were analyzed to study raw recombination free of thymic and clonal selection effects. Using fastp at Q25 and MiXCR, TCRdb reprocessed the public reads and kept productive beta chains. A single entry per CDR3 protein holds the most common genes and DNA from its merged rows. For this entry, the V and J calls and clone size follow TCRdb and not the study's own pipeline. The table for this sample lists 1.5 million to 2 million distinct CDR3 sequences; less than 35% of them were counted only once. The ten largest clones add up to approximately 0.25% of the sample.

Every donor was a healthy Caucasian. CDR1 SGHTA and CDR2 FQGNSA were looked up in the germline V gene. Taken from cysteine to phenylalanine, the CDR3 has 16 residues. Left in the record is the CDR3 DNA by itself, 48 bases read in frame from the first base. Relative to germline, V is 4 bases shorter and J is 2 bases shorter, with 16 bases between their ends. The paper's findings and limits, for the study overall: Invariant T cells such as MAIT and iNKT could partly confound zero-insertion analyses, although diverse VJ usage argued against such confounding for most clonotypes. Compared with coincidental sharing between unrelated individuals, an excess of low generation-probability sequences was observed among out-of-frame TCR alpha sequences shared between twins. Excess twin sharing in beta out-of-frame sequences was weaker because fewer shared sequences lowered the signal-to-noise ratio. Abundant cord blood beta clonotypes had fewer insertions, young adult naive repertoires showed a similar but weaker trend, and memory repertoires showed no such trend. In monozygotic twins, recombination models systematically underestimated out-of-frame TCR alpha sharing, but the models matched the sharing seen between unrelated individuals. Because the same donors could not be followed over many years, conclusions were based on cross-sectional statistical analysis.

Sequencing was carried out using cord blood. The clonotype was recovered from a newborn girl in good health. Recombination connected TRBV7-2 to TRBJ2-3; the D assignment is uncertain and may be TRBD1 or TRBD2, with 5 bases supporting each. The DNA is TGTGCCAGCAGCTATCCGGGACCCCCTTACACAGATACGCAGTATTTT. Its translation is CASSYPGPPYTDTQYF. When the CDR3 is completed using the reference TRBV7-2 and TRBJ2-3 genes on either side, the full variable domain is GAGVSQSPSNKVTEKGKDVELRCDPISGHTALYWYRQSLGQGLEFLIYFQGNSAPDKSGLPSDRFSAERTGGSVSTLTIQRTQQEDSAVYLCASSYPGPPYTDTQYFGPGTRLTVL.